This T cell receptor (beta chain) was sequenced for a study of OX40 agonist ivuxolimab in advanced cancers. Across the whole study: Among those treated, three patients had partial responses, one with hepatocellular carcinoma and two with cutaneous melanoma. The study, taken as a whole, reports: Expanded peripheral T-cell antigen specificity went undetermined.

Points on this clone: Its matching antigen is unknown.

Exclusion applied to patients with autoimmune disease history or systemic immunosuppression. Generated by immunoSEQ multiplex PCR, the TCRdb table keeps only in-frame clones and is missing some. The data show about 69,000 clones, over 80% seen once. Sequencing was performed on CD4+ or CD8+ T cells sorted from blood, taken in a trial of the OX40 agonist ivuxolimab. The clonotype originates from an adult with an advanced solid tumor such as melanoma, head and neck, liver or kidney cancer.

CDR3 sequence reads: CASSMPMGLDNEQYF. In DNA form, the CDR3 reads TGTGCCAGCTCCATGCCTATGGGGCTAGATAACGAGCAGTACTTC. The rearrangement joins TRBV4-2 to TRBJ2-7; perhaps TRBD1 as D (5 bases). Looked up from germline, CDR1 is LGHNA and CDR2 is YNFKEQ. V lost 8 bases and J 5 bases, leaving 22 bases between the germline ends. The CDR3 length is 15 residues.